The rows below give T cell receptor beta chains drawn from one sample of a study of graft-versus-host responses after intestinal transplantation. Only in-frame clones appear in the TCRdb table, and some are missing; sequencing was by immunoSEQ multiplex PCR. The sample lists several thousand clones, roughly a third occurring once. The sample consisted of alloreactive CD4+ T cells from a mixed lymphocyte reaction culture, taken before transplantation. These receptors came from a human patient who was an organ donor for intestinal transplantation. The CDR3 runs from the conserved cysteine through the conserved F or W. Fields, in order: V gene, CDR3 length, CDR3 protein.

v_gene: TRBV4-2; len: 17; CDR3aa: CASSQDFIRGVKETQYF
v_gene: TRBV27; len: 16; CDR3aa: CASTPWGQHNTGELFF
v_gene: TRBV9; len: 13; CDR3aa: CASSVGGNYGYTF
v_gene: TRBV6-5; len: 13; CDR3aa: CASSYRQGYGYTF
v_gene: TRBV5-4; len: 13; CDR3aa: CASSFQGTDTQYF
v_gene: TRBV7-3; len: 13; CDR3aa: CASSLSGDTEAFF
v_gene: TRBV27; len: 17; CDR3aa: CASSPPGLAGIPYEQYF
v_gene: TRBV6-8; len: 11; CDR3aa: CASSYSDTQYF
v_gene: TRBV10-3; len: 15; CDR3aa: CAISERGASNQPQHF
v_gene: TRBV11-3; len: 18; CDR3aa: CASSSMGLAGESPYEQYF
v_gene: TRBV30; len: 16; CDR3aa: CAWTPFFSSGPYEQYF
v_gene: TRBV10-3; len: 19; CDR3aa: CAISVAVCKIQSRANVLTF
v_gene: TRBV6-9; len: 14; CDR3aa: CASSPQGANEKLFF
v_gene: TRBV5-1; len: 14; CDR3aa: CASSSPDSYNEQFF
v_gene: TRBV28; len: 13; CDR3aa: CASSLSAGYEQYF
v_gene: TRBV7-9; len: 15; CDR3aa: CASSLWAGIKTEAFF
v_gene: TRBV6-6; len: 11; CDR3aa: CASSYYYEQYF
v_gene: TRBV4-2; len: 18; CDR3aa: CASSLWELAGLSSYEQYF
v_gene: TRBV5-5; len: 14; CDR3aa: CASSPLGAGQPQHF
v_gene: TRBV5-1; len: 11; CDR3aa: CASSRAGEQFF
v_gene: TRBV5-1; len: 13; CDR3aa: CASSPIAIHTQYF
v_gene: TRBV7-6; len: 13; CDR3aa: CASSLTTGYGYTF
v_gene: TRBV7-2; len: 13; CDR3aa: CASSLVARYEQYF
v_gene: TRBV6-6; len: 15; CDR3aa: CASSKYRVREYEQYF
v_gene: TRBV5-4; len: 13; CDR3aa: CASSLYIGYEQYF
v_gene: TRBV7-4; len: 13; CDR3aa: CASSLKAGNIQYF
v_gene: TRBV7-2; len: 14; CDR3aa: CASSPRTGLYGYTF